What follows describes a single T cell receptor (beta chain). What it recognizes is unknown. The data originate from a study of T cells in localized non-small cell lung cancer. Study-level points and caveats: Sequencing, confined to only one tumor region, leaves heterogeneity possible. Adjacent lung had a median about 55 of the 100 largest tumor clones. Longer overall survival was associated with a higher density of T cells in the blood.

The CDR3 spans 17 residues. V dropped 5 bases and J dropped 0 bases, with 16 bases sitting between them. CDR1 and CDR2 (germline): LNHDA, SQIVND (reference sequence). Libraries were prepared by immunoSEQ multiplex PCR; TCRdb keeps only in-frame clonotypes and omits some of them. This repertoire shows about 22,000 clones, approximately 86% found once; its top ten account for about 23%. V is TRBV19 and J is TRBJ2-2, with a possible D match to TRBD1 (5 bases). This TCR came from a man aged 40-75 years with stage II squamous cell lung carcinoma. Sequenced here: PBMCs, sampled before any cancer treatment. The CDR3: CASSYRQGRPNTGELFF. The CDR3 DNA reads TGTGCCAGTAGTTATCGCCAGGGAAGGCCGAACACCGGGGAGCTGTTTTTT. Drawing the rest from reference TRBV19 and TRBJ2-2, the complete variable domain is DGGITQSPKYLFRKEGQNVTLSCEQNLNHDAMYWYRQDPGQGLRLIYYSQIVNDFQKGDIAEGYSVSREKKESFPLTVTSAQKNPTAFYLCASSYRQGRPNTGELFFGEGSRLTVL.